Each of the 25 T cell receptor beta chains below was sequenced from the same sample in a study of T cell responses to AZD1222 COVID-19 vaccine. TCRdb keeps only in-frame clones here, not all; method: immunoSEQ multiplex PCR. The sample gives approximately 90,000 clones, about 86% of which show up once; about 7% is in the top ten. The sample here was peripheral blood, taken on day 0 of AZD1222 vaccination. These receptors were collected from an adult in good health.

The chain is built from TRBV11-1 and TRBJ2-1, with 7 bases aligning to TRBD2. Germline lookup yields CDR1 SGHAT and CDR2 FQDESV (reference sequence). The CDR3 totals 14 residues. The junction had 8 bases not matched to a gene; V was cut back by 0 bases and J by 12 bases. The CDR3 reads CASSLATLGGWQFF. CDR3 sequence (DNA): TGTGCCAGCAGCTTAGCGACATTGGGGGGGTGGCAGTTCTTC. Looking up the rest from reference TRBV11-1 and TRBJ2-1 gives the full variable domain: EAEVAQSPRYKITEKSQAVAFWCDPISGHATLYWYRQILGQGPELLVQFQDESVVDDSQLPKDRFSAERLKGVDSTLKIQPAELGDSAMYLCASSLATLGGWQFFGPGTRLTVL.

The chain recombines TRBV5-6 with TRBJ1-1, with D possibly TRBD1 on 6 matching bases. The V gene lost 4 bases and the J gene lost 0 bases, with 19 bases spanning the gap. The CDR3 has 17 residues. Germline V lookup: CDR1 SGHDT, CDR2 YYEEEE. The CDR3 loop reads CASSLRGGPSMNTEAFF. The CDR3 nucleotides read TGTGCCAGCAGCCTAAGAGGGGGTCCCTCTATGAACACTGAAGCTTTCTTT.

This chain connects TRBV7-2 to TRBJ1-5; TRBD1 matches 11 bases. The CDR3 is 18 amino acids. V lost 2 bases, J lost 3 bases, and 9 bases stayed unmatched. CDR1 is SGHTA and CDR2 is FQGNSA in the germline V gene. The CDR3 coding sequence is TGTGCCAGCAGCTTATCCGCGGGACAGGGGGTGGACAATCAGCCCCAGCATTTT. Amino acid sequence: CASSLSAGQGVDNQPQHF.

The J gene is TRBJ2-5, the V gene TRBV7-2; D ambiguous. V gave up 1 base and J gave up 4 bases, with 19 bases separating them. Looked up from germline, CDR1 is SGHTA and CDR2 is FQGNSA. The CDR3 covers 17 residues. CDR3 in amino acids: CASSLVALGGARETQYF. In DNA, the CDR3 is TGTGCCAGCAGCTTAGTCGCCCTCGGCGGCGCCAGAGAGACCCAGTACTTC.

This clone was detected only once. This rearrangement joins TRBV25-1 to TRBJ1-4; D perhaps matches TRBD1 (6 bases). Trimming pared 6 bases from V and 11 bases from J, leaving 13 bases between. The CDR3 totals 12 residues. Germline-derived CDR1 and CDR2 are MGHDK and SYGVNS. This chain's CDR3 is CASREKGGKLFF. CDR3 nucleotide sequence: TGTGCCAGCAGGGAGAAGGGGGGGAAACTGTTTTTT. Looking up the rest from reference TRBV25-1 and TRBJ1-4 gives the full variable domain: EADIYQTPRYLVIGTGKKITLECSQTMGHDKMYWYQQDPGMELHLIHYSYGVNSTEKGDLSSESTVSRIRTEHFPLTLESARPSHTSQYLCASREKGGKLFFGSGTQLSVL.

The chain uses TRBV19 and TRBJ1-3; D gene ambiguous. The CDR3 totals 13 residues. V dropped 6 bases and J dropped 1 base, with 7 bases sitting between them. Germline CDR1 and CDR2: LNHDA and SQIVND (reference sequence). As DNA, the CDR3 is TGTGCCAGTAGGACCCGGTCTGGAAACACCATATATTTT. Translating gives CASRTRSGNTIYF. Filled out from reference TRBV19 and TRBJ1-3, the complete variable domain reads DGGITQSPKYLFRKEGQNVTLSCEQNLNHDAMYWYRQDPGQGLRLIYYSQIVNDFQKGDIAEGYSVSREKKESFPLTVTSAQKNPTAFYLCASRTRSGNTIYFGEGSWLTVV.

V gene TRBV19 combines with J gene TRBJ1-1, with TRBD1 matching over 7 bases. Losses at the gene ends were 5 bases for V and 6 bases for J; bases not matched to a gene: 6. The CDR3 has 13 amino acids. CDR1 and CDR2 (germline): LNHDA, SQIVND (reference sequence). Written as DNA, the CDR3 is TGTGCCAGTAGTCCAACAGGGGTCCCTGAAGCTTTCTTT. This gives the protein CASSPTGVPEAFF.

This chain joins TRBV10-3 and TRBJ1-6; no firm D call. Trimming cost V 3 bases and J 4 bases, with 4 bases left between them. This CDR3 spans 13 amino acids. In germline, CDR1 is ENHRY, CDR2 SYGVKD. The CDR3: CAISDLYNSPLHF. The CDR3 nucleotides read TGTGCCATCAGTGATTTGTATAATTCACCCCTCCACTTT.

This chain joins TRBV5-1 and TRBJ1-3; D perhaps matches TRBD1 (5 bases). Trimming took off 4 bases at V and 0 bases at J, with 20 bases between the two ends. Germline V CDR1 and CDR2: SGHRS, YFSETQ. CDR3 length: 18 residues. For the CDR3, the DNA is TGCGCCAGCAGCATAGACAGTCCCCTTACATACTCTGGAAACACCATATATTTT. Translated, it gives CASSIDSPLTYSGNTIYF. The complete variable domain, with remaining parts taken from reference TRBV5-1 and TRBJ1-3, reads KAGVTQTPRYLIKTRGQQVTLSCSPISGHRSVSWYQQTPGQGLQFLFEYFSETQRNKGNFPGRFSGRQFSNSRSEMNVSTLELGDSALYLCASSIDSPLTYSGNTIYFGEGSWLTVV.

V usage is TRBV15 and J usage is TRBJ1-6, with a weak D call TRBD1 (6 bases). The V gene's germline CDR1 is LNHNV and CDR2 YYDKDF (reference sequence). Deletions cut 0 bases from V and 13 bases from J, with 16 bases between. This CDR3 is 15 amino acids long. CDR3 nucleotide sequence: TGTGCCACCAGCAGAGACATGACAGGCTCTAGCCCCCTCCACTTT. Residues: CATSRDMTGSSPLHF.

This chain uses TRBV11-1 with TRBJ2-7; D gene uncertain. Trimming shortened V by 5 bases and J by 8 bases, and 16 bases separated the two germline ends. The CDR3 has 13 amino acids. CDR1 and CDR2 (germline): SGHAT, FQDESV (reference sequence). The CDR3 sequence: CASSPLLEVKQYF. For the CDR3, the DNA is TGTGCCAGCAGCCCATTGCTAGAGGTGAAGCAGTACTTC. Full variable domain (remainder filled in from reference TRBV11-1 and TRBJ2-7): EAEVAQSPRYKITEKSQAVAFWCDPISGHATLYWYRQILGQGPELLVQFQDESVVDDSQLPKDRFSAERLKGVDSTLKIQPAELGDSAMYLCASSPLLEVKQYFGPGTRLTVT.

V usage is TRBV7-3 and J usage is TRBJ2-3; 13 bases match TRBD2. This CDR3 has 15 residues. The V gene end was trimmed by 5 bases and the J gene end by 4 bases; junction bases not matched to a gene: 3. The V gene's germline CDR1 is SGHTA and CDR2 FQGTGA. The CDR3 reads CASSRTSGSADTQYF. The DNA of the CDR3 is TGTGCCAGCAGCCGGACTAGCGGGAGTGCAGATACGCAGTATTTT. The full variable domain, rest sourced from reference TRBV7-3 and TRBJ2-3, is GAGVSQTPSNKVTEKGKYVELRCDPISGHTALYWYRQSLGQGPEFLIYFQGTGAADDSGLPNDRFFAVRPEGSVSTLKIQRTERGDSAVYLCASSRTSGSADTQYFGPGTRLTVL.

This chain uses TRBV28 with TRBJ2-5; 9 positions agree with TRBD2. This CDR3 is 12 amino acids long. Per the germline V gene, CDR1 is MDHEN and CDR2 is SYDVKM. V lost 5 bases and J lost 9; bases outside the gene matches: 4. The chain's CDR3 is CASSAGGGAQYF. The CDR3 nucleotides read TGTGCCAGCAGTGCAGGCGGGGGGGCCCAGTACTTC.

The rearrangement uses TRBV6-1 and TRBJ2-6; 9 bases map to TRBD1. Germline lookup yields CDR1 MNHNS and CDR2 SASEGT. The CDR3 is 21 amino acids. The J segment lost 1 base and the V segment lost 1 base, leaving 14 bases of the junction unmatched. CDR3 sequence: CASSEVGGWRGQGSGANVLTF. CDR3 in DNA: TGTGCCAGCAGTGAAGTAGGTGGTTGGAGGGGACAGGGTTCTGGGGCCAACGTCCTGACTTTC.

CDR3 amino acids: CASSLKAGAPQETQYF. The CDR3 coding sequence is TGTGCCAGCAGCTTAAAGGCGGGGGCCCCTCAAGAGACCCAGTACTTC. The chain employs TRBV7-3 and TRBJ2-5; TRBD2 is a possible D gene (7 bases). The V and J ends lost 1 base and 2 bases respectively, with 14 bases between them. This CDR3 has 16 residues. In germline, CDR1 is SGHTA, CDR2 FQGTGA.

The rearrangement uses TRBV4-2 and TRBJ2-7; D may correspond to TRBD1 or TRBD2 (5 bases each). Germline values: CDR1 LGHNA, CDR2 YNFKEQ. V was clipped by 7 bases and J by 0 bases, with 13 bases between them. The CDR3 length is 14 residues. The CDR3 protein is CASTPGRSSYEQYF. CDR3 DNA sequence: TGTGCCAGCACCCCGGGACGGAGCTCCTACGAGCAGTACTTC.

This chain joins TRBV27 and TRBJ1-4; D not certain. Germline V gene sequence: CDR1 MNHEY, CDR2 SMNVEV (reference sequence). V lost 3 bases, J lost 8 bases, and 4 bases lay in between. The CDR3 extends over 11 amino acids. CDR3 loop: CASSLGEKLFF. CDR3 in DNA: TGTGCCAGCAGTTTGGGCGAAAAACTGTTTTTT.

The chain joins TRBV7-3 to TRBJ2-7; TRBD1 is a possible D gene (6 bases). Germline V gene lookup returns CDR1 SGHTA and CDR2 FQGTGA. The CDR3 has 15 amino acids. The V end lost 2 bases, the J end lost 5 bases, and 16 bases lay between the germline ends. The CDR3 sequence: CASSLWPGQTNEQYF. CDR3 DNA sequence: TGTGCCAGCAGCTTATGGCCGGGACAAACCAACGAGCAGTACTTC. The whole variable domain, remainder taken from reference TRBV7-3 and TRBJ2-7, is GAGVSQTPSNKVTEKGKYVELRCDPISGHTALYWYRQSLGQGPEFLIYFQGTGAADDSGLPNDRFFAVRPEGSVSTLKIQRTERGDSAVYLCASSLWPGQTNEQYFGPGTRLTVT.

The chain's CDR3 is CASSAGSNGGYGYTF. CDR3 nucleotides: TGCGCCAGCAGCGCCGGGTCTAATGGTGGCTATGGCTACACCTTC. The J gene is TRBJ1-2, the V gene TRBV5-1, with D hard to call. Trimming stripped 4 bases from V and 4 bases from J, with 17 bases between. The CDR3 spans 15 residues. CDR1 and CDR2 (germline): SGHRS, YFSETQ.

The chain carries TRBV7-9 and TRBJ2-2, with 9 bases lining up with TRBD1. This CDR3 region has 13 residues. The V and J ends lost 10 bases and 1 base, in that order; junction bases with no gene match: 1. Germline assignment: CDR1 SEHNR and CDR2 FQNEAQ (reference sequence). The CDR3 DNA follows: TGTGCCACGGACAGGGGGAACACCGGGGAGCTGTTTTTT. Its translation: CATDRGNTGELFF.

The V gene is TRBV25-1, the J gene TRBJ2-1, with 7 bases matching TRBD2. V shed 2 bases and J 9 bases; nucleotides not matched to a gene: 10. The CDR3 covers 15 residues. CDR1 MGHDK and CDR2 SYGVNS come from the germline V gene. CDR3 sequence reads: CASSEAGGSQIEQFF. The CDR3 coding sequence is TGTGCCAGCAGTGAAGCGGGCGGGAGTCAGATTGAGCAGTTCTTC.

This clone turned up a few times. The J gene is TRBJ1-3, the V gene TRBV5-4; 7 nucleotides align to TRBD1. The length of the CDR3 is 15 residues. J gave up 0 bases and V 5 bases, and 5 bases lay outside the gene matches. Germline values: CDR1 SGHNT, CDR2 YYREEE (reference sequence). Here the CDR3 reads CASSKDRSSGNTIYF. DNA for the CDR3: TGTGCCAGCAGTAAGGACAGGAGCTCTGGAAACACCATATATTTT.

The V and J genes are TRBV30 and TRBJ1-5; D possibly corresponds to TRBD1 (5 bases). The CDR3 contains 15 residues. The V gene lost 2 bases and the J gene lost 2 bases, with 13 bases spanning the gap. The germline V gene has CDR1 GTSNPN and CDR2 SVGIG (reference sequence). Here the CDR3 DNA reads TGTGCCTGGAGTCAGGGAATTGAAGGCAATCAGCCCCAGCATTTT. It translates to CAWSQGIEGNQPQHF.

This chain connects TRBV6-1 to TRBJ2-2; D is perhaps TRBD1 or TRBD2 (5 bases each). The V gene lost 5 bases and the J gene lost 4 bases, with 8 bases spanning the gap. Germline CDR1 is MNHNS and CDR2 is SASEGT. The CDR3 runs to 13 residues. CDR3 amino acids: CASSRDLTGELFF. The DNA for the CDR3 is TGTGCCAGCAGTCGGGACCTCACCGGGGAGCTGTTTTTT.

The chain uses TRBV11-1 and TRBJ2-2; D remains unclear. CDR1 and CDR2 (germline): SGHAT, FQDESV (reference sequence). V lost 5 bases and J 4 bases, leaving 11 bases between the germline ends. The CDR3 is 14 residues long. The CDR3: CASSRGRSTGELFF. The CDR3 region has the DNA TGTGCCAGCAGCCGAGGACGCTCCACCGGGGAGCTGTTTTTT. The whole variable domain, remainder taken from reference TRBV11-1 and TRBJ2-2, is EAEVAQSPRYKITEKSQAVAFWCDPISGHATLYWYRQILGQGPELLVQFQDESVVDDSQLPKDRFSAERLKGVDSTLKIQPAELGDSAMYLCASSRGRSTGELFFGEGSRLTVL.